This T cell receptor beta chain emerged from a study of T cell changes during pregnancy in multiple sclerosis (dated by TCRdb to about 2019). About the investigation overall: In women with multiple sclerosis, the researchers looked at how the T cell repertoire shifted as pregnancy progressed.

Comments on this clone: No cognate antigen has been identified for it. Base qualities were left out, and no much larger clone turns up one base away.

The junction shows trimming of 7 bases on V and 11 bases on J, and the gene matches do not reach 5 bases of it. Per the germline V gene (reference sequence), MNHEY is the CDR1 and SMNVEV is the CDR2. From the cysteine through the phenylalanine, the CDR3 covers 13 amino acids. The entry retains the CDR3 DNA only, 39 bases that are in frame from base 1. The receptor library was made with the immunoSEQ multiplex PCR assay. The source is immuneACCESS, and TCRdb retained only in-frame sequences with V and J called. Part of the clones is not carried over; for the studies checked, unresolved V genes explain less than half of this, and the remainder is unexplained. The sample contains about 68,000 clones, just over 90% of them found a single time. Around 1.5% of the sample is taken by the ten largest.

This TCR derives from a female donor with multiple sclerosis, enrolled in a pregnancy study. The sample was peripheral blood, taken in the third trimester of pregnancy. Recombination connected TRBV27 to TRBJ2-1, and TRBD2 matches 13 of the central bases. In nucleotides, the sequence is TGTGCCAGCATGCCGGGACTAGCGGGGAAGCAGTTCTTC. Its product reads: CASMPGLAGKQFF.